The 22 T cell receptor beta chains below were found in one sample sequenced in a study of T cell responses to AZD1222 COVID-19 vaccine. Profiling relied on immunoSEQ multiplex PCR, and the TCRdb table lists in-frame clones only, not all of them. The sample records about 83,000 clones, less than 95% being singletons. Sequenced here: peripheral blood, sampled 28 days after the second AZD1222 dose. Receptors were obtained from an adult who received the AZD1222 COVID-19 vaccine.

To note about this clone: It is unclear where the CDR3 begins or ends on the DNA, so no DNA is shown, and the CDR3 is as TCRdb lists it. The chain couples TRBV5-4 to TRBJ1-1. CDR1 and CDR2 (germline): SGHNT, YYREEE (reference sequence). Ends included, the CDR3 has 14 residues. The CDR3 reads CASSLFGAGTEAFF.

The V gene is TRBV28, the J gene TRBJ2-2; D not resolved. Trimming pared 6 bases from V and 0 bases from J, leaving 14 bases between. Germline assignment: CDR1 MDHEN and CDR2 SYDVKM. This CDR3 has 16 amino acids. CDR3: CASSRPTGPNTGELFF. The CDR3 DNA sequence: TGTGCCAGCAGCCGACCTACTGGCCCGAACACCGGGGAGCTGTTTTTT.

This clone was detected once. The rearrangement uses TRBV15 and TRBJ1-5, with D tentatively TRBD1 (6 bases). Germline V lookup: CDR1 LNHNV, CDR2 YYDKDF (reference sequence). Deletions cut 2 bases from V and 6 bases from J, with 14 bases between. CDR3 length: 15 residues. CDR3 protein: CATSRTPQGRQPQHF. CDR3 DNA sequence: TGTGCCACCAGCAGAACACCACAGGGACGTCAGCCCCAGCATTTT.

CDR3: CASGEQPSSYEQYF. The CDR3 DNA reads TGCGCCAGCGGCGAGCAGCCCAGCTCCTACGAGCAGTACTTC. The chain joins TRBV5-1 to TRBJ2-7, with D unresolved. The germline V gene has CDR1 SGHRS and CDR2 YFSETQ. The CDR3 consists of 14 residues. V gave up 7 bases and J gave up 0 bases, with 14 bases separating them. The full variable domain, in which reference TRBV5-1 and TRBJ2-7 provide the parts outside the CDR3, is KAGVTQTPRYLIKTRGQQVTLSCSPISGHRSVSWYQQTPGQGLQFLFEYFSETQRNKGNFPGRFSGRQFSNSRSEMNVSTLELGDSALYLCASGEQPSSYEQYFGPGTRLTVT.

CDR3 nucleotides: TGCGCCAGCAGCCCATCAGGGGGCGGCACAGATACGCAGTATTTT. Translation: CASSPSGGGTDTQYF. This chain uses TRBV4-1 with TRBJ2-3; 8 nucleotides line up with TRBD1. The CDR3 loop spans 15 amino acids. V shed 4 bases and J 1 base; nucleotides not matched to a gene: 4. The V gene's germline CDR1 is MGHRA and CDR2 YSYEKL.

The rearrangement links TRBV19 to TRBJ1-5; 8 positions agree with TRBD1. Trimming removed 7 bases from V and 6 bases from J; junction bases left unmatched: 8. CDR3 size: 14 residues. From germline, CDR1 is LNHDA and CDR2 SQIVND (reference sequence). The CDR3 sequence: CASKTDREVQPQHF. CDR3 DNA sequence: TGTGCCAGTAAGACGGACAGGGAGGTTCAGCCCCAGCATTTT.

The V call is TRBV29-1, the J call TRBJ2-5; D remains ambiguous. The CDR3 has 13 residues. The germline V gene encodes CDR1 SQVTM and CDR2 ANQGSEA. V lost 2 bases, J lost 1 base, and 8 bases lay in between. The CDR3 DNA follows: TGCAGCGTTGAACGAGTTCTCCAAGAGACCCAGTACTTC. It codes for CSVERVLQETQYF. Looking up the rest from reference TRBV29-1 and TRBJ2-5 gives the full variable domain: SAVISQKPSRDICQRGTSLTIQCQVDSQVTMMFWYRQQPGQSLTLIATANQGSEATYESGFVIDKFPISRPNLTFSTLTVSNMSPEDSSIYLCSVERVLQETQYFGPGTRLLVL.

This clone occurred a few times. The DNA of the CDR3 is TGTGCCAGCAGCTCCACAGACGAGCAGTACTTC. It encodes CASSSTDEQYF. The chain joins TRBV7-9 to TRBJ2-7; no clear D. This CDR3 is built from 11 residues. The V end was cut by 4 bases, the J end by 5 bases, with 6 bases between. CDR1 is SEHNR, CDR2 FQNEAQ, per germline (reference sequence).

The chain recombines TRBV6-1 with TRBJ1-5; 10 bases fit TRBD1. Germline assignment: CDR1 MNHNS and CDR2 SASEGT. The V gene end was trimmed by 2 bases and the J gene end by 2 bases; junction bases not matched to a gene: 12. CDR3 length: 19 residues. CDR3 bases: TGTGCCAGCAGTGAATCAACGGACAGGGGGTGGGTTGGCAATCAGCCCCAGCATTTT. Protein: CASSESTDRGWVGNQPQHF.

The chain joins TRBV19 to TRBJ1-1, with D unresolved. This CDR3 contains 13 residues. V was cut by 5 bases and J by 5 bases, with 12 bases left in between. Germline values: CDR1 LNHDA, CDR2 SQIVND (reference sequence). CDR3 in amino acids: CASSDPGWTEAFF. The CDR3 DNA follows: TGTGCCAGTAGTGATCCGGGTTGGACTGAAGCTTTCTTT.

The chain employs TRBV10-1 and TRBJ2-5; 11 bases match TRBD2. Germline loops: CDR1 WNHNN, CDR2 SYGVQD (reference sequence). J was trimmed by 4 bases and V by 2 bases; bases with no gene match: 0. This CDR3 has 14 amino acids. In DNA, the CDR3 is TGCGCCAGCAGTGAGGGACTAGCGGGAGAGACCCAGTACTTC. Its translation: CASSEGLAGETQYF.

The chain recombines TRBV6-5 with TRBJ1-4, with D possibly matching TRBD1 (5 bases). Trimming removed 6 bases from V and 5 bases from J, with 13 bases in between. Germline CDR1 reads MNHEY; CDR2 reads SVGAGI. The CDR3 contains 14 residues. The CDR3 bases are TGTGCCAGCAGACCGGGACTGGGGAATGAAAAACTGTTTTTT. This sequence encodes CASRPGLGNEKLFF.

The chain has TRBV5-6 and TRBJ1-4; 8 bases match TRBD1. The germline CDR1 and CDR2 sequences are SGHDT and YYEEEE. Trimming took 5 bases from V and 5 from J; bases not matched to a gene: 5. The CDR3 totals 14 residues. The CDR3 reads CASSWGTGNEKLFF. CDR3 nucleotides: TGTGCCAGCAGTTGGGGGACAGGCAATGAAAAACTGTTTTTT. Drawing the rest from reference TRBV5-6 and TRBJ1-4, the complete variable domain is DAGVTQSPTHLIKTRGQQVTLRCSPKSGHDTVSWYQQALGQGPQFIFQYYEEEERQRGNFPDRFSGHQFPNYSSELNVNALLLGDSALYLCASSWGTGNEKLFFGSGTQLSVL.

This clone was observed a few times. The chain is built from TRBV7-2 and TRBJ2-1; 11 positions match TRBD2. From germline, CDR1 is SGHTA and CDR2 FQGNSA. V was pared by 6 bases and J by 4 bases, with 17 bases of the junction left unmatched. The CDR3 length is 19 residues. CDR3 DNA sequence: TGTGCCAGCAGATTAACCTCCGGGCTAGCGGGAGGCCTTTACAATGAGCAGTTCTTC. Its protein is CASRLTSGLAGGLYNEQFF.

This clone appeared a single time. The CDR3 nucleotides are TGTGCCAGTAGTCAGGGACTAGTTGCCTTCTTC. Translating it yields CASSQGLVAFF. This chain connects TRBV19 to TRBJ2-1; 8 nucleotides agree with TRBD2. The J segment lost 16 bases and the V segment lost 5 bases, leaving 7 bases of the junction unmatched. Germline-derived CDR1 and CDR2 are LNHDA and SQIVND (reference sequence). This CDR3 region has 11 residues.

The rearrangement joins TRBV2 to TRBJ2-3; D call uncertain. The CDR3 is 15 residues long. The V and J ends lost 4 bases and 5 bases respectively, with 16 bases between them. Germline CDR1 SNHLY, CDR2 FYNNEI. DNA for the CDR3: TGTGCCAGCAGTGCCCTCTTCGATACGGGAGATACGCAGTATTTT. Translation gives CASSALFDTGDTQYF.

The genes are TRBV15 and TRBJ2-7; 7 bases agree with TRBD1. Germline loops: CDR1 LNHNV, CDR2 YYDKDF (reference sequence). After removal of 8 bases from V and 0 bases from J, the junction contained 7 bases not matched to a gene. The CDR3 covers 14 residues. The CDR3 nucleotides are TGTGCCACCGAGGCCGGACAGGACTCCTACGAGCAGTACTTC. Translated: CATEAGQDSYEQYF. The entire variable domain, with the rest obtained from reference TRBV15 and TRBJ2-7, is as follows: DAMVIQNPRYQVTQFGKPVTLSCSQTLNHNVMYWYQQKSSQAPKLLFHYYDKDFNNEADTPDNFQSRRPNTSFCFLDIRSPGLGDTAMYLCATEAGQDSYEQYFGPGTRLTVT.

The V and J genes are TRBV7-2 and TRBJ2-3; TRBD1 aligns across 9 bases. V was pared by 5 bases and J by 3 bases, with 9 bases of the junction left unmatched. The germline V gene encodes CDR1 SGHTA and CDR2 FQGNSA. This CDR3 spans 16 amino acids. The chain's CDR3 is CASSQAPGQGTDTQYF. The CDR3 DNA reads TGTGCCAGCAGCCAAGCACCGGGACAGGGAACAGATACGCAGTATTTT. The full variable domain, rest sourced from reference TRBV7-2 and TRBJ2-3, is GAGVSQSPSNKVTEKGKDVELRCDPISGHTALYWYRQSLGQGLEFLIYFQGNSAPDKSGLPSDRFSAERTGGSVSTLTIQRTQQEDSAVYLCASSQAPGQGTDTQYFGPGTRLTVL.

The genes are TRBV6-5 and TRBJ2-1, with TRBD2 as a possible D gene (5 bases). This CDR3 is 14 amino acids long. V lost 0 bases, J lost 7 bases, and 10 bases lay in between. In germline, CDR1 is MNHEY, CDR2 SVGAGI. The CDR3 here is CASSYSIERNEQFF. CDR3 in DNA: TGTGCCAGCAGTTACTCGATTGAGCGGAATGAGCAGTTCTTC.

The chain is built from TRBV19 and TRBJ2-2; TRBD1 agrees at 9 bases. This CDR3 has 18 residues. The germline V gene encodes CDR1 LNHDA and CDR2 SQIVND (reference sequence). Germline trimming cut 2 bases from V and 4 bases from J; bases unmatched to any gene: 11. The chain's CDR3 is CASSIKVGGQGFTGELFF. The DNA of the CDR3 is TGTGCCAGTAGTATAAAGGTGGGGGGACAGGGCTTCACCGGGGAGCTGTTTTTT.

The V call is TRBV4-1, the J call TRBJ2-5, with 7 bases lining up with TRBD1. Germline values: CDR1 MGHRA, CDR2 YSYEKL. CDR3 length: 15 amino acids. Trimming removed 0 bases from V and 3 bases from J; junction bases left unmatched: 4. The CDR3 DNA reads as TGCGCCAGCAGCCAAGACTGGACAGGAGAAGAGACCCAGTACTTC. Translation: CASSQDWTGEETQYF.

The chain combines TRBV6-2 or TRBV6-3 with TRBJ2-1, with 9 bases aligning to TRBD2. Germline V gives CDR1 MNHEY, CDR2 SVGEGT. Trimming at V came to 0 bases and at J to 3 bases, leaving 6 bases not matched to a gene. The CDR3 consists of 17 residues. This chain's CDR3 is CASSYSVAGGNYNEQFF. CDR3 DNA sequence: TGTGCCAGCAGTTACTCAGTGGCGGGAGGGAACTACAATGAGCAGTTCTTC.